The 4 T cell receptor beta chains below come from one sample, sequenced in a study of blood T cells in healthy people across ages. The second PCR ran about 6 to 12 cycles with a sample-barcoded 5' primer and J-beta primers. TCRdb independently ran MiXCR on the 5' RACE reads; one entry per CDR3 protein. In the table there are 700,000 or so distinct CDR3 sequences, 22% of which are singletons. What was sequenced was blood. The receptor source for this set is a man in his 70s in good health.

This clonotype was seen more than once but under ten times. V usage is TRBV7-2 and J usage is TRBJ2-5; perhaps TRBD1 as D (6 bases). V was clipped by 3 bases and J by 4 bases, with 12 bases between them. Germline V gives CDR1 SGHTA, CDR2 FQGNSA. CDR3 length: 14 residues. CDR3 nucleotide sequence: TGTGCCAGCAGCTTTAGGGGGTCGGTAGAGACCCAGTACTTC. Translating gives CASSFRGSVETQYF.

This clonotype was counted ten times or more. The V and J genes are TRBV12-3 or TRBV12-4 and TRBJ2-5, with D perhaps assigned TRBD1 or TRBD2 (5 bases each). The CDR3 covers 16 residues. The V gene lost 5 bases and the J gene lost 0 bases, with 16 bases spanning the gap. This CDR3 is CASSPKGDSDQETQYF. Here the CDR3 DNA reads TGTGCCAGCAGTCCGAAGGGAGACAGCGACCAAGAGACCCAGTACTTC.

This clonotype showed up just a few times. The chain carries TRBV6-4 and TRBJ2-3; D unclear. The CDR3 has 13 amino acids. Trimming removed 4 bases from V and 1 base from J, with 6 bases in between. CDR1 MRHNA and CDR2 SNTAGT come from the germline V gene. The CDR3 protein is CASSVERTDTQYF. As DNA, the CDR3 is TGTGCCAGCAGTGTCGAGCGCACAGATACGCAGTATTTT.

The sample holds a few counts of this clonotype. V and J are TRBV10-1 and TRBJ1-6; D is uncertain. The germline V gene encodes CDR1 WNHNN and CDR2 SYGVQD (reference sequence). The V gene lost 2 bases and the J gene lost 0 bases, with 2 bases spanning the gap. The CDR3 totals 14 residues. DNA for the CDR3: TGCGCCAGCAGTGAGAGCTCCTATAATTCACCCCTCCACTTT. Amino acid sequence: CASSESSYNSPLHF.